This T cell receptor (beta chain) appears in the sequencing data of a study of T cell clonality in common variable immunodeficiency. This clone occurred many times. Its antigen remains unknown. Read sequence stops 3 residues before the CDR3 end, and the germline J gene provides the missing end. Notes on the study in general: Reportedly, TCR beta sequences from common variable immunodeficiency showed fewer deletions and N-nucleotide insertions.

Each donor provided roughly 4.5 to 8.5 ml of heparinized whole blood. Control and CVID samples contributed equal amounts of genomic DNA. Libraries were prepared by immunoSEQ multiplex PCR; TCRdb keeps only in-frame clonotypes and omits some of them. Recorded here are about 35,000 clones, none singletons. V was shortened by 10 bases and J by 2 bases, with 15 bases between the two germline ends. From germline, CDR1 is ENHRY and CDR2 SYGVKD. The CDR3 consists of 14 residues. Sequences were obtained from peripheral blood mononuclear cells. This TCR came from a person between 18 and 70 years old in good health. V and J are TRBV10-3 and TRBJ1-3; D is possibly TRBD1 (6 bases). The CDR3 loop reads CATMQGFAGNTIYF. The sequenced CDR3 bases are TGTGCCACGATGCAGGGGTTCGCTGGAAACACC.